The present TCR beta chain was sequenced within a study of cytomegalovirus exposure and HLA in healthy donors. Across the study: Most genotyped donors, roughly 83% of 300 to 400, had Caucasian-associated genetic ancestry. Overall study findings and caveats: Later on, a genetic analysis was performed. It linked a missense variant in DCLRE1C with V- and J-gene trimming of TCR beta. Cytomegalovirus association was listed for approximately 160 TCR beta chains. Exclusion as indistinguishable affected some V segments, including TRBV6-2 and TRBV6-3.

Both 60 Vbeta primers and 13 Jbeta primers went into the PCR. The table came from immunoSEQ multiplex PCR; TCRdb's copy has only in-frame clones and leaves some out. The sample yields roughly 130,000 clones, around 65% seen once. In regard to this clone: Its antigen remains unknown. One end of the junction does not line up with germline, which may come from a read error.

Germline lookup yields CDR1 SEHNR and CDR2 FQNEAQ (reference sequence). The CDR3 length is 13 residues. The receptor was derived from a male donor in good health and CMV-seronegative. The V and J genes are TRBV7-9 and TRBJ1-2; unclear D gene. The sequenced sample was PBMCs. As DNA, the CDR3 is TGTGCCAGCAGCCGTGACGGTAACTATGGCTACACCTTT. This gives the protein CASSRDGNYGYTF. Combining the CDR3 with reference TRBV7-9 and TRBJ1-2 gives the whole variable domain DTGVSQNPRHKITKRGQNVTFRCDPISEHNRLYWYRQTLGQGPEFLTYFQNEAQLEKSRLLSDRFSAERPKGSFSTLEIQRTEQGDSAMYLCASSRDGNYGYTFGSGTRLTVV.